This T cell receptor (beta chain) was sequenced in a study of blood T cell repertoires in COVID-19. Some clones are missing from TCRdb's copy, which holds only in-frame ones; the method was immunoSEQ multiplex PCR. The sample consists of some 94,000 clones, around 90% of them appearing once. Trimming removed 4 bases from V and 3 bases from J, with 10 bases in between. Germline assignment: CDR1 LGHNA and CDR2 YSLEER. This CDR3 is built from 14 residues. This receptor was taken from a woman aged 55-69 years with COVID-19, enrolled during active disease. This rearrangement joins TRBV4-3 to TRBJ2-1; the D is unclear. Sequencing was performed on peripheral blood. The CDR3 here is CASSPNPGYNEQFF. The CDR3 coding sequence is TGCGCCAGCAGCCCGAATCCGGGCTACAATGAGCAGTTCTTC.